Each of the 14 T cell receptor beta chains below was sequenced from the same sample in a study of T-cell reconstitution after alpha-beta-depleted transplantation in children. Unique molecular identifiers were built into the TCRbeta library. TCRdb re-analysed the PCR reads in MiXCR, keeping a single row per CDR3 protein. The table includes some 200,000 distinct CDR3 sequences, 5.5% to 7% detected once. Sequenced here: PBMCs, sampled before TCRalphabeta/CD19-depleted stem cell transplant. These receptors all come from a girl under three years old with combined immunodeficiency, due to receive a stem cell transplant.

This clonotype has at least ten counts. The rearrangement joins TRBV7-9 to TRBJ2-4; TRBD2 is a possible D gene (5 bases). The CDR3 is made up of 13 amino acids. The germline CDR1 and CDR2 sequences are SEHNR and FQNEAQ (reference sequence). Between the trimmed V and J ends, which lost 8 bases and 0 bases, there was a span of 8 bases. In DNA form, the CDR3 reads TGTGCCAGCCGGGAATTAGCCAAAAACATTCAGTACTTC. Translating gives CASRELAKNIQYF.

This clonotype showed up many times. V is TRBV12-3 or TRBV12-4 and J is TRBJ2-5; 8 nucleotides line up with TRBD2. Trimming at V came to 3 bases and at J to 4 bases, leaving 4 bases not matched to a gene. This CDR3 spans 14 amino acids. Here the CDR3 reads CASSLGLEGETQYF. CDR3 DNA sequence: TGTGCCAGCAGTTTGGGACTAGAGGGAGAGACCCAGTACTTC.

This clonotype has more than one count but fewer than ten. CDR3 bases: TGTGCCAGCAGTAGGTGGGCGGGTTCCTACGAGCAGTACTTC. It yields the protein CASSRWAGSYEQYF. The rearrangement links TRBV27 to TRBJ2-7, with D maybe TRBD2 (5 bases). V was cut by 5 bases and J by 1 base, with 12 bases left in between. There are 14 residues in the CDR3. From germline, CDR1 is MNHEY and CDR2 SMNVEV (reference sequence).

Many counts were recorded for this clonotype. V gene TRBV4-2 combines with J gene TRBJ2-5; D is unresolved. This CDR3 has 13 residues. V was clipped by 5 bases and J by 1 base, with 8 bases between them. The germline V gene has CDR1 LGHNA and CDR2 YNFKEQ. The CDR3 DNA is TGTGCCAGCAGCGAAGGGTTCCAAGAGACCCAGTACTTC. Its translation: CASSEGFQETQYF.

The table lists this clonotype with many counts. The V gene is TRBV7-6, the J gene TRBJ2-1; D remains ambiguous. This CDR3 contains 14 residues. V gave up 4 bases and J gave up 8 bases, with 15 bases separating them. Germline V gene data show CDR1 as SGHVS and CDR2 as FNYEAQ. The CDR3 reads CASSSGRWTDEQFF. CDR3 DNA: TGTGCCAGCAGCTCCGGAAGATGGACGGATGAGCAGTTCTTC.

This clonotype has a count of ten or more. This rearrangement joins TRBV28 to TRBJ1-2; 8 nucleotides match TRBD1. Trimming cost V 5 bases and J 10 bases; bases outside gene matches: 15. Germline lookup yields CDR1 MDHEN and CDR2 SYDVKM. This CDR3 has 15 amino acids. This chain's CDR3 is CASSEQGDLIWLYTF. CDR3 bases: TGTGCCAGCAGTGAACAGGGGGACCTCATATGGCTCTACACCTTC.

This clonotype was recorded many times. This chain joins TRBV5-1 and TRBJ1-2; 10 bases match TRBD1. This CDR3 is built from 14 residues. V lost 4 bases and J lost 6; bases outside the gene matches: 6. Germline CDR1 SGHRS, CDR2 YFSETQ. CDR3 nucleotides: TGCGCCAGCAGCCCGAGGGACAGGGGCGATGGCTACACCTTC. Translation: CASSPRDRGDGYTF.

This clonotype was counted at least ten times. The rearrangement links TRBV28 to TRBJ2-1; TRBD2 aligns across 7 bases. Trimming cost V 2 bases and J 7 bases; bases outside gene matches: 8. The CDR3 is 15 residues long. Germline V lookup: CDR1 MDHEN, CDR2 SYDVKM. CDR3 nucleotide sequence: TGTGCCAGCAGTTTAGGGGGAGGGCTGGGGAATGAGCAGTTCTTC. It translates to CASSLGGGLGNEQFF.

This clonotype showed up many times. V and J are TRBV4-3 and TRBJ2-2; 7 bases are a match to TRBD1. The CDR3 is 15 amino acids. V trimming: 0 bases; J trimming: 9 bases; junction bases outside the gene matches: 7. In germline, CDR1 is LGHNA, CDR2 YSLEER. This CDR3 is CASSQDRQGSWELFF. The CDR3 coding sequence is TGCGCCAGCAGCCAAGATCGACAGGGTAGCTGGGAGCTGTTTTTT.

This clonotype was detected many times. V and J are TRBV6-1 and TRBJ1-4, with 10 bases fitting TRBD1. CDR3 length: 17 amino acids. In germline, CDR1 is MNHNS, CDR2 SASEGT. The V gene end was trimmed by 4 bases and the J gene end by 5 bases; junction bases not matched to a gene: 10. CDR3 residues: CASSAGTGTGENEKLFF. The CDR3 DNA is TGTGCCAGCAGTGCCGGAACCGGGACAGGGGAAAATGAAAAACTGTTTTTT.

The V gene is TRBV28, the J gene TRBJ2-1; 9 bases are shared with TRBD2. With V trimmed by 4 bases and J by 6 bases, 13 bases remained unmatched. Germline values: CDR1 MDHEN, CDR2 SYDVKM. This CDR3 region has 17 residues. This CDR3 reads CASSYHLRREGGNEQFF. Written as DNA, the CDR3 is TGTGCCAGCAGTTATCATCTAAGGCGGGAGGGTGGCAATGAGCAGTTCTTC.

This clonotype is judged medium-sized. The chain joins TRBV5-1 to TRBJ2-2; a weak D match, TRBD2 (5 bases). V lost 3 bases and J 0 bases, leaving 15 bases between the germline ends. CDR3 length equals 17 residues. The germline V gene has CDR1 SGHRS and CDR2 YFSETQ. CDR3 sequence (DNA): TGCGCCAGCAGCTCCGTTCGGGGTTCGGCGAACACCGGGGAGCTGTTTTTT. This sequence encodes CASSSVRGSANTGELFF. Based on the CDR3 plus reference TRBV5-1 and TRBJ2-2, the full variable domain is KAGVTQTPRYLIKTRGQQVTLSCSPISGHRSVSWYQQTPGQGLQFLFEYFSETQRNKGNFPGRFSGRQFSNSRSEMNVSTLELGDSALYLCASSSVRGSANTGELFFGEGSRLTVL.

This clonotype has a count of ten or more. V gene TRBV6-2 or TRBV6-3 combines with J gene TRBJ2-5; 10 nucleotides align to TRBD2. The ends lost 5 bases at V and 0 bases at J; junction bases unmatched: 6. There are 16 residues in the CDR3. Germline V lookup: CDR1 MNHEY, CDR2 SVGEGT. CDR3 sequence (DNA): TGTGCCAGCAGTCGGACTAGCGGCTCGTACCAAGAGACCCAGTACTTC. Its protein product is CASSRTSGSYQETQYF.

The V and J genes are TRBV24-1 and TRBJ2-5; weak D call: TRBD1 (6 bases). V lost 10 bases and J lost 0, with 20 bases in between. CDR1 and CDR2 from the germline V gene are KGHDR and SFDVKD. This CDR3 contains 16 residues. The CDR3 nucleotides read TGTGCCACACTCTGCCTCCACTGGACAGACCAAGAGACCCAGTACTTC. Protein: CATLCLHWTDQETQYF.